The rows below give T cell receptor beta chains drawn from one sample of a study of cytotoxic CD8 clonotypes in ibrutinib-treated CLL. Generated by immunoSEQ multiplex PCR, the TCRdb table keeps only in-frame clones and is missing some. This table has 100,000 to 150,000 clones, roughly 88% appearing once. Here the sequenced sample was PBMCs, taken after 24 months of ibrutinib treatment. Every receptor here comes from a human donor with chronic lymphocytic leukemia. CDR3s include the opening cysteine and the closing phenylalanine or tryptophan. The D gene is left open where the match is weak. Size is stated for part of the rows, as once, few or many counts, or as a class when the clone is expanded.

j_gene | d_gene | abundance | v_gene | CDR3nt | CDR3aa
TRBJ2-1 | TRBD1 | . | TRBV28 | TGTGCCAGTCGGAGGACAGGGCATGTGAATGAGCAGTTCTTC | CASRRTGHVNEQFF
TRBJ1-2 | . | once | TRBV5-1 | TGCGCCAGCAGCCCAGGGACGGAGAACTATGGCTACACCTTC | CASSPGTENYGYTF
TRBJ1-4 | . | . | TRBV5-8 | TGTGCCAGCAGCTTGGGACAGCGTAATGAAAAACTGTTTTTT | CASSLGQRNEKLFF
TRBJ1-4 | TRBD1 | . | TRBV2 | TGTGCCAGCAGTGGACAGGGGTACGAAAAACTGTTTTTT | CASSGQGYEKLFF
TRBJ1-4 | . | . | TRBV9 | TGTGCCAGCACCTCTCCGGGGCGTGAAGGAAAAACTGTTTTT | CASTSPGREGKTVF
TRBJ2-2 | TRBD2 | . | TRBV5-1 | TGCGCCAGCAGCTCAACTAGCGGGGGCCCCTACTACACCGGGGAGCTGTTTTTT | CASSSTSGGPYYTGELFF
TRBJ1-6 | . | . | TRBV6-4 | TGTGCCAGCAGCCCAGAAGGGACCTATAATTCACCCCTCCACTTT | CASSPEGTYNSPLHF
TRBJ2-1 | . | . | TRBV5-1 | TGCGCCAGCAGCTTGATGCCTAGCGTTTCCTACAATGAGCAGTTCTTC | CASSLMPSVSYNEQFF
TRBJ1-1 | . | . | TRBV18 | TGTGCCAGCTCACCAGGGCTCCCGGGGGTAACTGAAGCTTTCTTT | CASSPGLPGVTEAFF
TRBJ1-5 | . | . | TRBV28 | TGTGCCAGCAGTTCTTGGGGCAATCAGCCCCAGCATTTT | CASSSWGNQPQHF
TRBJ2-1 | . | . | TRBV9 | TGTGCCAGCAGCGCCACTCCCACCGAGAGCAACAATGAGCAGTTCTTC | CASSATPTESNNEQFF
TRBJ2-1 | . | . | TRBV11-3 | TGTGCCAGCAGCGGGCGGGGATCCTACAATGAGCAGTTCTTC | CASSGRGSYNEQFF
TRBJ2-2 | . | . | TRBV28 | TGTGCCAGCAGTTCCAGGAGGGGCGGGGAGCTGTTTTTT | CASSSRRGGELFF
TRBJ1-2 | . | . | TRBV2 | TGTGCCAGCAGTGAAAGGAGGGGGGCTGGCTATGGCTACACCTTC | CASSERRGAGYGYTF
TRBJ2-2 | TRBD1 | . | TRBV4-1 | TGCGCCAGCAGCCAAACAGGACAGGGTGTCAACACCGGGGAGCTGTTTTTT | CASSQTGQGVNTGELFF
TRBJ1-5 | TRBD1 | . | TRBV4-2 | TGTGCCAGCAGCCAGGAGCAGGGGGGGAGTCAGCCCCAGCATTTT | CASSQEQGGSQPQHF
TRBJ1-2 | . | . | TRBV9 | TGTGCCAGCAGCGGAAAAGGACTGAGACTTGGCTACACCTTC | CASSGKGLRLGYTF
TRBJ1-3 | . | . | TRBV7-2 | TGTGCCAGCAGCTCCGGACGGAACTCTGGAAACACCATATATTTT | CASSSGRNSGNTIYF
TRBJ2-2 | . | . | TRBV5-4 | TGTGCCAGCAGCTTGGACGGGAAGGGTGGGGAGCTGTTTTTT | CASSLDGKGGELFF